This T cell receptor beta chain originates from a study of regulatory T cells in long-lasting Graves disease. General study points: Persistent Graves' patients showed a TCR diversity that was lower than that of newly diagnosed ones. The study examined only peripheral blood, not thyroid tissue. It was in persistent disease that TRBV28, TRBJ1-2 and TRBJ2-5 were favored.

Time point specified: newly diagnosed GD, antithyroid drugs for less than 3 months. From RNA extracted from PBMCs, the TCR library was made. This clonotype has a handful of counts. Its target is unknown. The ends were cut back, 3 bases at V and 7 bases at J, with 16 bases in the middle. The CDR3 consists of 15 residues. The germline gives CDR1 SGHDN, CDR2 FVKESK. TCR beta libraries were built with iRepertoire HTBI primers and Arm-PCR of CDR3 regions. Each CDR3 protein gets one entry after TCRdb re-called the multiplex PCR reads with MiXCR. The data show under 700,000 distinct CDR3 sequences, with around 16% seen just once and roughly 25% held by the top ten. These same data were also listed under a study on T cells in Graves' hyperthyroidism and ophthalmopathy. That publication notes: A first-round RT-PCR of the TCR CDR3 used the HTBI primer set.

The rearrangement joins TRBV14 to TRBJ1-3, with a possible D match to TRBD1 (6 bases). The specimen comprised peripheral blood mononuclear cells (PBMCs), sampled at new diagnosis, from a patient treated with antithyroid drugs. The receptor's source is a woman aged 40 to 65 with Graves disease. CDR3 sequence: CASSQTGFLRNTIYF. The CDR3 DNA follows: TGTGCCAGCAGCCAGACAGGATTTTTGAGGAACACCATATATTTT.